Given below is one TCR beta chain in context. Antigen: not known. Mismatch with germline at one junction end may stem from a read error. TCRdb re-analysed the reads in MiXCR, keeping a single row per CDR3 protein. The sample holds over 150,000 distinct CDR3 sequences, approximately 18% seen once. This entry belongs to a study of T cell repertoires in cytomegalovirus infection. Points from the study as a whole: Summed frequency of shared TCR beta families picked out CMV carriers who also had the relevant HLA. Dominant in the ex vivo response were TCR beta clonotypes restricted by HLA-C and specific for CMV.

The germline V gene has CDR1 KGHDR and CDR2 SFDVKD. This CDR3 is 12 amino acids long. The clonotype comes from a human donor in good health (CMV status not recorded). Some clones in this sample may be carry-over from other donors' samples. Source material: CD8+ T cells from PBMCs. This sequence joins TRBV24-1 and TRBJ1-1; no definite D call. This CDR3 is CATSDLNSEAFF. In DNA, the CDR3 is TGTGCCACCAGTGATCTGAACTCTGAAGCTTTCTTT.